A single sample is the source of the 9 T cell receptor beta chains below, sequenced in a study of blood T cell repertoires in COVID-19. TCRdb's table, derived via immunoSEQ multiplex PCR, lists solely in-frame clones and lacks some. The sample consists of about 210,000 clones, 84% of them appearing once. Source material: PBMCs or T cells enriched from blood (not recorded which). The source of these receptors is a woman in her 30s who had been exposed to COVID-19.

The rearrangement uses TRBV9 and TRBJ2-2, with 8 bases that match TRBD2. V lost 0 bases, J lost 4 bases, and 2 bases stayed unmatched. CDR3 length equals 15 residues. The germline V gene has CDR1 SGDLS and CDR2 YYNGEE. Here the CDR3 reads CASSVVGGATGELFF. CDR3 DNA: TGTGCCAGCAGCGTAGTCGGGGGGGCCACCGGGGAGCTGTTTTTT. The full variable domain, completed using reference TRBV9 and TRBJ2-2, is DSGVTQTPKHLITATGQRVTLRCSPRSGDLSVYWYQQSLDQGLQFLIQYYNGEERAKGNILERFSAQQFPDLHSELNLSSLELGDSALYFCASSVVGGATGELFFGEGSRLTVL.

This chain connects TRBV19 to TRBJ2-7; tentatively, D is TRBD1 (6 bases). CDR3 length: 13 residues. In germline, CDR1 is LNHDA, CDR2 SQIVND (reference sequence). Trimming shortened V by 7 bases and J by 2 bases, and 12 bases separated the two germline ends. This chain's CDR3 is CASIGQGTYEQYF. The DNA of the CDR3 is TGTGCCAGTATCGGCCAGGGGACCTACGAGCAGTACTTC.

J is TRBJ2-3 and V is TRBV25-1, with D possibly being TRBD1 (6 bases). Germline V gene data show CDR1 as MGHDK and CDR2 as SYGVNS. This CDR3 has 16 amino acids. V lost 3 bases to trimming and J lost 0 bases, with 13 bases between them. The CDR3 here is CASSDPGTTSTDTQYF. DNA of the CDR3: TGTGCCAGCAGTGACCCCGGGACAACTAGCACAGATACGCAGTATTTT.

V and J are TRBV7-2 and TRBJ2-5; 8 nucleotides match TRBD1. This CDR3 has 17 residues. With V trimmed by 1 base and J by 5 bases, 12 bases remained unmatched. Germline-derived CDR1 and CDR2 are SGHTA and FQGNSA. This CDR3 reads CASSLVGMQGAGETQYF. CDR3 nucleotides: TGTGCCAGCAGCTTAGTCGGTATGCAGGGGGCCGGTGAGACCCAGTACTTC.

The chain is built from TRBV5-4 and TRBJ2-5; TRBD1 matches at 10 bases. Per the germline V gene, CDR1 is SGHNT and CDR2 is YYREEE (reference sequence). The CDR3 sequence is 15 residues long. V was pared by 3 bases and J by 0 bases, with 2 bases of the junction left unmatched. Written as DNA, the CDR3 is TGTGCCAGCAGCTCGGACAGGGGGTACCAAGAGACCCAGTACTTC. Its translation: CASSSDRGYQETQYF.

This clone was found once. V and J are TRBV4-1 and TRBJ1-3; D possibly corresponds to TRBD1 (6 bases). Germline assignment: CDR1 MGHRA and CDR2 YSYEKL. The CDR3 spans 20 residues. The V end lost 1 base, the J end lost 0 bases, and 22 bases lay between the germline ends. The CDR3 DNA sequence: TGCGCCAGCAGCCAAGGGAAGAGGTTTTTGACAGGACCCTCTGGAAACACCATATATTTT. Translating it yields CASSQGKRFLTGPSGNTIYF.

The table lists this clone with a few counts. The chain has TRBV7-8 and TRBJ2-7, with TRBD2 matching 8 bases. The CDR3 spans 17 residues. Per the germline V gene, CDR1 is SGHVS and CDR2 is FQNEAQ. V shed 1 base, J shed 1 base, and the junction held 9 bases outside the gene matches. CDR3 region: CASSLVLRGGGSYEQYF. The CDR3 region has the DNA TGTGCCAGCAGCTTAGTACTCCGGGGCGGGGGGTCCTACGAGCAGTACTTC.

The chain links TRBV10-3 to TRBJ2-3, with a tentative D call TRBD2 (6 bases). Germline CDR1 reads ENHRY; CDR2 reads SYGVKD. Trimming removed 4 bases at V and 4 bases at J, with 12 bases between. This CDR3 region has 14 residues. The CDR3 nucleotides read TGTGCCATCAGTGTAGGCGGGGCCCCAGATACGCAGTATTTT. Translation gives CAISVGGAPDTQYF.

J is TRBJ2-3 and V is TRBV19; D is possibly TRBD1 (5 bases). V dropped 3 bases and J dropped 3 bases, with 16 bases sitting between them. There are 16 residues in the CDR3. Germline V lookup: CDR1 LNHDA, CDR2 SQIVND (reference sequence). The DNA for the CDR3 is TGTGCCAGTAGTATTAGGTGGCAGGGTGTGACAGATACGCAGTATTTT. Its protein is CASSIRWQGVTDTQYF.